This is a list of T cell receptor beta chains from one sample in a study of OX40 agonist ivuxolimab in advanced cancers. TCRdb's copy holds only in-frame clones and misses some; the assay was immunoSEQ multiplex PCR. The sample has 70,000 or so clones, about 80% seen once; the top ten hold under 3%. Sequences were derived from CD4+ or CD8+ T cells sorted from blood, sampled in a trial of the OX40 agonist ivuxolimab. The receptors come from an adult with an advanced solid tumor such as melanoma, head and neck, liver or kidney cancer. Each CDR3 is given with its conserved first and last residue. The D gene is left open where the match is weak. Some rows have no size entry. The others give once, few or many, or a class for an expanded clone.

CASSIGTRGPQETQYF	TGTGCCAGTAGTATCGGGACCCGGGGGCCCCAAGAGACCCAGTACTTC	-	-	TRBJ2-5	TRBV19
CASSLAGSQYTQETQYF	TGTGCCAGCAGCTTAGCCGGCAGCCAATATACCCAAGAGACCCAGTACTTC	few	-	TRBJ2-5	TRBV7-9
CASSVDRVKFF	TGTGCCAGCAGTGTCGACAGGGTGAAGTTCTTC	few	TRBD1	TRBJ2-1	TRBV2
CASSLAGGTYQPQHF	TGCGCCAGCAGCTTGGCCGGCGGTACCTATCAGCCCCAGCATTTT	-	-	TRBJ1-5	TRBV5-1
CASSVGREDTEAFF	TGTGCCAGCAGCGTAGGCCGGGAGGACACTGAAGCTTTCTTT	once	-	TRBJ1-1	TRBV9
CASSPGHNEKLFF	TGTGCCAGCAGCCCGGGGCATAATGAAAAACTGTTTTTT	-	-	TRBJ1-4	TRBV21-1
CASSGGTRRTGELFF	TGTGCCAGCAGTGGCGGGACTCGGCGAACCGGGGAGCTGTTTTTT	-	-	TRBJ2-2	TRBV6-1
CASSPGGEKLFF	TGTGCCAGCTCACCAGGGGGAGAAAAACTGTTTTTT	-	-	TRBJ1-4	TRBV18
CASSPRSGYQETQYF	TGTGCCAGCAGCCCAAGAAGCGGGTACCAAGAGACCCAGTACTTC	-	-	TRBJ2-5	TRBV5-4
CASSEARGGGYTF	TGTGCCAGCAGTGAAGCCCGGGGGGGAGGCTACACCTTC	-	-	TRBJ1-2	TRBV6-1
CASSLEPQGGETQYF	TGCGCCAGCAGCTTGGAACCACAGGGTGGGGAGACCCAGTACTTC	-	-	TRBJ2-5	TRBV5-1
CATLGGAVNTEAFF	TGTGCCACCCTGGGGGGCGCGGTGAACACTGAAGCTTTCTTT	-	-	TRBJ1-1	TRBV19
CASSQDASLAGETQYF	TGCGCCAGCAGCCAAGATGCGTCGCTAGCGGGAGAGACCCAGTACTTC	-	TRBD2	TRBJ2-5	TRBV4-1
CASSPQGNQPQHF	TGCGCCAGCAGCCCACAGGGAAATCAGCCCCAGCATTTT	-	-	TRBJ1-5	TRBV5-1
CASSFPGVGTLHF	TGTGCCAGCAGCTTCCCAGGGGTCGGAACCCTCCACTTT	-	-	TRBJ1-6	TRBV11-2
CASSLRAGAYNEQFF	TGTGCCAGCAGCTTAAGAGCGGGGGCCTACAATGAGCAGTTCTTC	once	TRBD2	TRBJ2-1	TRBV11-1
CASSLQGDYGYTF	TGTGCCAGCAGCCTACAGGGCGACTATGGCTACACCTTC	-	-	TRBJ1-2	TRBV27
CASSVYSGAPQETQYF	TGTGCCAGCAGCGTGTATTCGGGGGCCCCTCAAGAGACCCAGTACTTC	once	-	TRBJ2-5	TRBV9
CASSLVSGANVLTF	TGTGCCAGCAGCTTGGTTTCTGGGGCCAACGTCCTGACTTTC	-	-	TRBJ2-6	TRBV5-6
CASRGQGGQPQHF	TGTGCCAGTAGAGGGCAGGGAGGTCAGCCCCAGCATTTT	-	-	TRBJ1-5	TRBV19
CATRRDNTDTQYF	TGTGCCACCCGACGGGACAACACAGATACGCAGTATTTT	-	-	TRBJ2-3	TRBV6-5
CATSRGRVTDTQYF	TGTGCCACCAGCAGAGGCAGGGTTACAGATACGCAGTATTTT	-	-	TRBJ2-3	TRBV15
CAWAQGSGNTIYF	TGTGCCTGGGCCCAGGGCTCTGGAAACACCATATATTTT	-	-	TRBJ1-3	TRBV30
CASSPAGGPSYEQYF	TGTGCCAGCAGTCCCGCAGGGGGCCCCTCCTACGAGCAGTACTTC	-	TRBD1	TRBJ2-7	TRBV28
CASREHWTLWSEAFF	TGTGCCAGCAGGGAGCACTGGACCTTGTGGTCTGAAGCTTTCTTT	-	-	TRBJ1-1	TRBV6-1
CASSQVRGIGGYTF	TGTGCCAGCAGCCAAGTTCGGGGAATAGGCGGCTACACCTTC	-	-	TRBJ1-2	TRBV14
CASSREGGNQPQHF	TGCGCCAGCAGCCGTGAGGGAGGGAATCAGCCCCAGCATTTT	-	-	TRBJ1-5	TRBV5-1
CASSLPGFNPYGYTF	TGTGCCAGCAGTTTACCCGGGTTTAATCCCTATGGCTACACCTTC	-	-	TRBJ1-2	TRBV28
CASSQEPSGGESRSYEQYF	TGCGCCAGCAGCCAAGAACCTAGCGGGGGTGAATCCCGCTCCTACGAGCAGTACTTC	-	TRBD2	TRBJ2-7	TRBV4-1
CATQQGNGNQPQHF	TGTGCCACCCAACAGGGGAACGGCAATCAGCCCCAGCATTTT	-	TRBD1	TRBJ1-5	TRBV28
CATSPRRGTEAFF	TGTGCCACCAGCCCGCGGCGGGGGACTGAAGCTTTCTTT	once	-	TRBJ1-1	TRBV15
CSVWTGGTYEQYF	TGCAGCGTTTGGACAGGGGGAACCTACGAGCAGTACTTC	once	TRBD1	TRBJ2-7	TRBV29-1
CASSRRYEQYF	TGTGCCTCCTCACGGCGCTACGAGCAGTACTTC	-	-	TRBJ2-7	TRBV7-9
CASSLGSVSSYEQYF	TGTGCCAGCAGCTTAGGTTCAGTGTCTTCCTACGAGCAGTACTTC	-	-	TRBJ2-7	TRBV13
CASSGTARVYGYTF	TGTGCCAGCAGCGGGACAGCTAGGGTCTATGGCTACACCTTC	few	TRBD1	TRBJ1-2	TRBV11-2
CASSAPDPGTLAKNIQYF	TGTGCCAGCAGTGCCCCCGACCCCGGAACTTTAGCCAAAAACATTCAGTACTTC	once	-	TRBJ2-4	TRBV6-1